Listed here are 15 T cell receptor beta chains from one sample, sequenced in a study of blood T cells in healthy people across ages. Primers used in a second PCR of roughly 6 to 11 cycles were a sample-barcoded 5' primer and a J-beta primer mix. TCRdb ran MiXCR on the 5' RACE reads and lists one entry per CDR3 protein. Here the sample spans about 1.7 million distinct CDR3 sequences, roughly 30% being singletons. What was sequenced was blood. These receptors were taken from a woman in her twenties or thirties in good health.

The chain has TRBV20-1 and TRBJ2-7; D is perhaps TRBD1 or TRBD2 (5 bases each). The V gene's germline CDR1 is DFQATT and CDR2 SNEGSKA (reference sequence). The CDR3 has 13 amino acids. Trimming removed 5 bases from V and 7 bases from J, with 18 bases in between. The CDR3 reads CSAPGTQTDEQYF. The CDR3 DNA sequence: TGCAGTGCTCCCGGGACGCAAACCGATGAGCAGTACTTC.

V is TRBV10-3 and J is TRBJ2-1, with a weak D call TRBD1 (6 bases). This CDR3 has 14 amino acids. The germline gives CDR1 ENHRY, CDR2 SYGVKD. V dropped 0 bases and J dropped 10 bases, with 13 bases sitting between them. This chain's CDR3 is CAISESGAGWEQFF. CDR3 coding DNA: TGTGCCATCAGTGAGTCGGGGGCCGGGTGGGAGCAGTTCTTC.

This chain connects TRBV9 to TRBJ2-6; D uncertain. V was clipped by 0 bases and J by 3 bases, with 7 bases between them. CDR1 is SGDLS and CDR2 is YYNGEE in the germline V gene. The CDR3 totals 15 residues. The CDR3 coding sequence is TGTGCCAGCAGCGTAGGGGTAAATGGGGCCAACGTCCTGACTTTC. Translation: CASSVGVNGANVLTF.

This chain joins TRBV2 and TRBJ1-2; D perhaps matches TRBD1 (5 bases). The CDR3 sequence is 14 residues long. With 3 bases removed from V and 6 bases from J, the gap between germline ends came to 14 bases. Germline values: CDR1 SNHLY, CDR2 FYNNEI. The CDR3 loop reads CASSEDLQGDGYTF. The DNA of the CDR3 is TGTGCCAGCAGTGAGGACCTCCAAGGGGATGGCTACACCTTC.

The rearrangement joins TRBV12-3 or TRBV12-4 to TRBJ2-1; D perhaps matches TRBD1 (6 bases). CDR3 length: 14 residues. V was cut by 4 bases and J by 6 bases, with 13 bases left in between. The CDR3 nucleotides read TGTGCCAGCAGTTGGGAATACAGGGCCAATGAGCAGTTCTTC. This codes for CASSWEYRANEQFF.

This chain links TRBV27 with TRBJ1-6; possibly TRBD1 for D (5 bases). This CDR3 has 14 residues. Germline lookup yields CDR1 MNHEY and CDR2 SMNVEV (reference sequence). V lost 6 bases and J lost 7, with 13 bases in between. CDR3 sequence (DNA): TGTGCCAGCAGGTTGTCCAGGGCAAATTCACCCCTCCACTTT. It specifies CASRLSRANSPLHF.

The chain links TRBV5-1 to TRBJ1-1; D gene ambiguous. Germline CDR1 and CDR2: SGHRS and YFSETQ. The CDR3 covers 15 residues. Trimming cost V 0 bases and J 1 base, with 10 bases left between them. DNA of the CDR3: TGCGCCAGCAGCTTGGTACGGGGAGGGAACACTGAAGCTTTCTTT. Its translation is CASSLVRGGNTEAFF.

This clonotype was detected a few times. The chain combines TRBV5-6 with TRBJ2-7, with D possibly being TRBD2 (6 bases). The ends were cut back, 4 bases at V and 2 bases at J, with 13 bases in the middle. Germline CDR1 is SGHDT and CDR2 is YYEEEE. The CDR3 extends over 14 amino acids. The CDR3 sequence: CASSGGDLAYEQYF. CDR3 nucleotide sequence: TGTGCCAGCAGCGGCGGGGACTTGGCCTACGAGCAGTACTTC.

The CDR3 DNA is TGTGCCAGCAGTGAAACCCCGGGGATACGAGAGACCCAGTACTTC. Translated, it gives CASSETPGIRETQYF. The J gene is TRBJ2-5, the V gene TRBV2, with D possibly matching TRBD2 (5 bases). There are 15 residues in the CDR3. Trimming removed 2 bases from V and 4 bases from J, with 14 bases in between. The germline V gene has CDR1 SNHLY and CDR2 FYNNEI.

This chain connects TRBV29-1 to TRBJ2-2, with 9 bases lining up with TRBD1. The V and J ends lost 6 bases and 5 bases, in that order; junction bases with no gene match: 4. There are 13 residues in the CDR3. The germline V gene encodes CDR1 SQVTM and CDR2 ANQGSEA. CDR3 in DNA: TGCAGCGTAGGACAGGGGCGGACCGGGGAGCTGTTTTTT. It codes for CSVGQGRTGELFF.

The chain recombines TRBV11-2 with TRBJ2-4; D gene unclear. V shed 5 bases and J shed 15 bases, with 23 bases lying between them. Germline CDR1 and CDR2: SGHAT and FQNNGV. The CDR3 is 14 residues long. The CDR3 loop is CASSQRYSTYERYF. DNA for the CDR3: TGTGCCAGCAGCCAGAGATACTCAACCTACGAGCGGTACTTC.

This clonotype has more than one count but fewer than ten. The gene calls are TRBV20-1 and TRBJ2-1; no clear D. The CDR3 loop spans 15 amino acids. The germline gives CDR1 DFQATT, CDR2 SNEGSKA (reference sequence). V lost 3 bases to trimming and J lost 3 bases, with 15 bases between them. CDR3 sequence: CSARVPWQSYNEQFF. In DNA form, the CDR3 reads TGCAGTGCTAGGGTTCCGTGGCAAAGCTACAATGAGCAGTTCTTC.

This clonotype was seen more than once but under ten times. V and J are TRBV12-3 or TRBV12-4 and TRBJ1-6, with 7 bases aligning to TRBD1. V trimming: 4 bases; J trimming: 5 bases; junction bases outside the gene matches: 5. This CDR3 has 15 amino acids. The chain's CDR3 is CASSSHQGDNSPLHF. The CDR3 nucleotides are TGTGCCAGCAGTTCCCACCAGGGGGATAATTCACCCCTCCACTTT.

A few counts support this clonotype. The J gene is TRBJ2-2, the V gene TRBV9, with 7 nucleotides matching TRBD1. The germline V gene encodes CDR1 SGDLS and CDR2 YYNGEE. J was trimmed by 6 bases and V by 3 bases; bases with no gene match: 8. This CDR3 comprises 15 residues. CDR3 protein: CASSANRGEAGELFF. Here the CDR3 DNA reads TGTGCCAGCAGCGCAAACAGGGGAGAGGCCGGGGAGCTGTTTTTT.

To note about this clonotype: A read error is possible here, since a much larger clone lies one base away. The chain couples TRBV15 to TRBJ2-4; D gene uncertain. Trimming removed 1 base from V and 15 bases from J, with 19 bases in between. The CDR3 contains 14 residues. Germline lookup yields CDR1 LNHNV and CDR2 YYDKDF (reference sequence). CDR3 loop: CATSRGFGPYERYF. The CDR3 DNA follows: TGTGCCACCAGCAGAGGGTTTGGACCTTACGAGCGGTACTTC.